A selection of T cell receptor beta chains follows, all from one sample in a study of blood T cell repertoires in COVID-19. Sequenced by immunoSEQ multiplex PCR; TCRdb stores in-frame clones only, minus some. The sample yields over 50,000 clones, over 70% seen once. The sequenced sample was peripheral blood. The receptors derive from a human donor with active or convalescent COVID-19. The donor label of this sample is uncertain. Each CDR3 is given with its conserved first and last residue. The order of the fields is J gene, clone size, V gene, CDR3 length, D gene, CDR3 DNA, CDR3 protein. The D gene is left open where the match is weak. For some rows the clone size is stated as once, few or many, or as a class when expanded; others skip it.

j_gene: TRBJ2-7
abundance: NA
v_gene: TRBV27
len: 12
d_gene: NA
CDR3nt: TGTGCCAGCAGTTTTCTTGCGGGCGAGCAGTACTTC
CDR3aa: CASSFLAGEQYF

j_gene: TRBJ2-1
abundance: NA
v_gene: TRBV19
len: 17
d_gene: TRBD2
CDR3nt: TGTGCCAGTAGTAACACCCACACTAGCGGGGTTTACAATGAGCAGTTCTTC
CDR3aa: CASSNTHTSGVYNEQFF

j_gene: TRBJ2-7
abundance: NA
v_gene: TRBV5-6
len: 14
d_gene: NA
CDR3nt: TGTGCCAGCAGCTTCGGGATAGCCCCCTACGAGCAGTACTTC
CDR3aa: CASSFGIAPYEQYF

j_gene: TRBJ2-7
abundance: NA
v_gene: TRBV9
len: 14
d_gene: NA
CDR3nt: TGTGCCAGCAGTGAAGGCGGGATTCCCTACGAGCAGTACTTC
CDR3aa: CASSEGGIPYEQYF

j_gene: TRBJ2-1
abundance: NA
v_gene: TRBV19
len: 16
d_gene: TRBD2
CDR3nt: TGTGCCAGTACCCCGCGCGGGGCTAGCGGGGCCGGGGAGCAGTTCTTC
CDR3aa: CASTPRGASGAGEQFF

j_gene: TRBJ2-1
abundance: NA
v_gene: TRBV5-1
len: 14
d_gene: NA
CDR3nt: TGCGCCAGCAGCTTGACTTCAGGCTGGAATGAGCAGTTCTTC
CDR3aa: CASSLTSGWNEQFF

j_gene: TRBJ2-2
abundance: NA
v_gene: TRBV7-2
len: 16
d_gene: TRBD2
CDR3nt: TGTGCCAGCAGCTTAGGCCTAGCGGCGAACACCGGGGAGCTGTTTTTT
CDR3aa: CASSLGLAANTGELFF

j_gene: TRBJ1-2
abundance: NA
v_gene: TRBV30
len: 13
d_gene: TRBD1
CDR3nt: TGTGCCTGGAGTGGGGACAGTGGATATGGCTACACCTTC
CDR3aa: CAWSGDSGYGYTF

j_gene: TRBJ1-5
abundance: few
v_gene: TRBV19
len: 14
d_gene: TRBD1
CDR3nt: TGTGCCATTGCGGGACAGGGAGTAGGGCAGCCCCAGCATTTT
CDR3aa: CAIAGQGVGQPQHF

j_gene: TRBJ1-5
abundance: NA
v_gene: TRBV5-1
len: 14
d_gene: TRBD1
CDR3nt: TGCGCCAGCTCGACAGGGGGTGGCAATCAGCCCCAGCATTTT
CDR3aa: CASSTGGGNQPQHF